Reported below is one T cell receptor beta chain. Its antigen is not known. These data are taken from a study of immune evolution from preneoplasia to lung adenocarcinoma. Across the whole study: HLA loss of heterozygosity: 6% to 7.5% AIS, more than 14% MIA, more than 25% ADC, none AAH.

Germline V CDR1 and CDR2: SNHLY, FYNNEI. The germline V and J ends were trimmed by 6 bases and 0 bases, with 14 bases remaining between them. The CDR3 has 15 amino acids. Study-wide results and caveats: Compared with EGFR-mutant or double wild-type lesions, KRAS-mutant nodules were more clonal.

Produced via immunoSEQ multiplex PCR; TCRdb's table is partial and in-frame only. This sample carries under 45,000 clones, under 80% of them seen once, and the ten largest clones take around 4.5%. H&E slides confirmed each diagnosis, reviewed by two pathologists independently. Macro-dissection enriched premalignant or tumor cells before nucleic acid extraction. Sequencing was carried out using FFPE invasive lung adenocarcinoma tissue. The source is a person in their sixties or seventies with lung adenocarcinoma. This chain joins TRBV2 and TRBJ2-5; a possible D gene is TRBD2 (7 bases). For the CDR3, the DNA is TGTGCCAGCAGCTCAATGGGGGGGCACCAAGAGACCCAGTACTTC. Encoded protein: CASSSMGGHQETQYF.